The next 16 T cell receptor beta chains were all read from a single sample in a study of T cells in Graves' hyperthyroidism and ophthalmopathy. Authors of the study amplified TCR beta CDR3 regions from RNA transcripts. HTBI primers were used for first-round RT-PCR of the TCR CDR3. TCRdb re-called the multiplex PCR reads with MiXCR, one entry per CDR3 protein. The data show approximately 600,000 distinct CDR3 sequences, less than 25% seen once. What was sequenced was blood. These receptors were taken from a man aged 30 to 45 with Graves' ophthalmopathy.

A single count supports this clonotype. The chain couples TRBV19 to TRBJ2-5; D might be TRBD1 (6 bases). Germline CDR1 is LNHDA and CDR2 is SQIVND (reference sequence). The CDR3 spans 13 residues. Trimming removed 3 bases from V and 3 bases from J, with 8 bases in between. The CDR3 region has the DNA TGTGCCAGTAGTATCCAGGGGAAAGAGACCCAGTACTTC. This translates into CASSIQGKETQYF.

This clonotype was picked up many times. CDR3 nucleotides: TGTGCCTGGAGTGGTACTGTCGCCGACGGGGAGCTGTTTTTT. Its translation is CAWSGTVADGELFF. The gene calls are TRBV30 and TRBJ2-2; no firm D call. There are 14 residues in the CDR3. Germline loops: CDR1 GTSNPN, CDR2 SVGIG (reference sequence). The V end was cut by 1 base, the J end by 7 bases, with 13 bases between.

The chain recombines TRBV9 with TRBJ2-1; 7 bases align to TRBD2. The CDR3 totals 17 residues. V was pared by 3 bases and J by 3 bases, with 12 bases of the junction left unmatched. In germline, CDR1 is SGDLS, CDR2 YYNGEE. The CDR3 reads CASSAGGSSEIYNEQFF. The CDR3 coding sequence is TGTGCCAGCAGCGCCGGGGGGTCTAGCGAGATCTACAATGAGCAGTTCTTC.

The chain uses TRBV28 and TRBJ1-5; D gene uncertain. The V gene's germline CDR1 is MDHEN and CDR2 SYDVKM. This CDR3 has 18 amino acids. V gave up 5 bases and J gave up 0 bases, with 20 bases separating them. The CDR3 region is CASSPLFPRDDSNQPQHF. CDR3 bases: TGTGCCAGCAGTCCATTATTCCCCCGGGATGATAGCAATCAGCCCCAGCATTTT.

Remarks on this clonotype: A junction end diverges from the germline sequence, so it may reflect a read error. In DNA, the CDR3 is TGCGCCAGCAGCCAATTCGCTAGCACAGATACGCAGTATTTT. Translated: CASSQFASTDTQYF. The chain links TRBV11-2 to TRBJ2-3; D gene unclear. This CDR3 has 14 amino acids. Germline CDR1 SGHAT, CDR2 FQNNGV.

This clonotype was detected ten times or more. The V and J genes are TRBV6-2 or TRBV6-3 and TRBJ2-7; 9 nucleotides agree with TRBD2. CDR3 length: 17 amino acids. From germline, CDR1 is MNHEY and CDR2 SVGEGT. Trimming at V came to 6 bases and at J to 0 bases, leaving 12 bases not matched to a gene. The CDR3 sequence is CASSFWVEREVSYEQYF. The CDR3 DNA reads as TGTGCCAGCAGCTTTTGGGTAGAGCGGGAGGTCTCCTACGAGCAGTACTTC.

V and J are TRBV7-9 and TRBJ2-5; no definite D call. Germline V gene sequence: CDR1 SEHNR, CDR2 FQNEAQ (reference sequence). With 4 bases removed from V and 1 base from J, the gap between germline ends came to 13 bases. The length of the CDR3 is 15 residues. The CDR3 loop reads CASSSPVGLQETQYF. CDR3 nucleotides: TGTGCCAGCAGCTCCCCCGTTGGTCTCCAAGAGACCCAGTACTTC.

This clonotype has a handful of counts. The chain combines TRBV4-2 with TRBJ2-7; 13 nucleotides align to TRBD2. The J segment lost 2 bases and the V segment lost 4 bases, leaving 5 bases of the junction unmatched. Per the germline V gene, CDR1 is LGHNA and CDR2 is YNFKEQ. The CDR3 length is 16 residues. CDR3 sequence: CASSLGTSGMPYEQYF. Here the CDR3 DNA reads TGTGCCAGCAGCCTCGGGACTAGCGGGATGCCCTACGAGCAGTACTTC.

The chain is built from TRBV3-1 and TRBJ2-3; 12 nucleotides match TRBD2. The CDR3 has 17 residues. Germline CDR1 LGHDT, CDR2 YNNKEL (reference sequence). V dropped 4 bases and J dropped 3; count of bases not matched to a gene: 8. The CDR3 nucleotides read TGTGCCAGCAGCCCATCGATGGGGACTAGCGGGACAGATACGCAGTATTTT. Protein: CASSPSMGTSGTDTQYF.

This clonotype was detected many times. This rearrangement joins TRBV20-1 to TRBJ2-5, with TRBD2 identical over 8 bases. CDR3 length equals 16 residues. Germline assignment: CDR1 DFQATT and CDR2 SNEGSKA (reference sequence). The V segment lost 0 bases and the J segment 5 bases; nucleotides outside the gene matches: 11. This CDR3 is CSARDLAGGKGETQYF. The CDR3 bases are TGCAGTGCTAGAGATCTTGCGGGAGGAAAGGGCGAGACCCAGTACTTC.

The V and J genes are TRBV6-1 and TRBJ1-4, with D possibly matching TRBD1 (5 bases). The CDR3 loop spans 15 amino acids. The ends were cut back, 0 bases at V and 3 bases at J, with 8 bases in the middle. Germline CDR1 MNHNS, CDR2 SASEGT. DNA of the CDR3: TGTGCCAGCAGTGAAGCCGGGGGTCCTAATGAAAAACTGTTTTTT. Encoded protein: CASSEAGGPNEKLFF.

This clonotype occurred a few times. The V gene is TRBV28, the J gene TRBJ2-1; D gene uncertain. The CDR3 extends over 15 amino acids. Trimming left V 3 bases short and J 2 bases short, with 11 bases between. Per the germline V gene, CDR1 is MDHEN and CDR2 is SYDVKM. CDR3 bases: TGTGCCAGCAGTTTGGTCGAAGTAGCCTACAATGAGCAGTTCTTC. It specifies CASSLVEVAYNEQFF. Variable domain in full (rest from reference TRBV28 and TRBJ2-1): DVKVTQSSRYLVKRTGEKVFLECVQDMDHENMFWYRQDPGLGLRLIYFSYDVKMKEKGDIPEGYSVSREKKERFSLILESASTNQTSMYLCASSLVEVAYNEQFFGPGTRLTVL.

This clonotype was seen many times. The chain carries TRBV2 and TRBJ2-7; 8 positions match TRBD2. This CDR3 is built from 14 residues. Trimming at V came to 4 bases and at J to 0 bases, leaving 2 bases not matched to a gene. CDR1 is SNHLY and CDR2 is FYNNEI in the germline V gene. DNA of the CDR3: TGTGCCAGCAGTGGGGGGACTAGCTCCTACGAGCAGTACTTC. Translated, it gives CASSGGTSSYEQYF.

This clonotype has a handful of counts. The chain links TRBV6-2 or TRBV6-3 to TRBJ2-1; 10 bases align to TRBD2. CDR1 and CDR2 from the germline V gene are MNHEY and SVGEGT. After removal of 0 bases from V and 4 bases from J, the junction contained 9 bases not matched to a gene. The CDR3 consists of 18 residues. The CDR3 DNA reads as TGTGCCAGCAGTTACTCGAGAGCGGGAGGGCCTAGGTACAATGAGCAGTTCTTC. It encodes CASSYSRAGGPRYNEQFF.

This clonotype was counted only a few times. The chain combines TRBV12-3 or TRBV12-4 with TRBJ1-1, with D hard to call. The CDR3 runs to 13 residues. V was trimmed by 7 bases and J by 4 bases, leaving 13 bases between them. The CDR3 sequence is CASILSWGTEAFF. The CDR3 DNA follows: TGTGCCAGCATTCTCTCTTGGGGCACTGAAGCTTTCTTT.

This clonotype was seen at least ten times. The chain combines TRBV4-1 with TRBJ2-1; TRBD2 might be the D (6 bases). Trimming removed 1 base at V and 1 base at J, with 11 bases between. CDR1 and CDR2 from the germline V gene are MGHRA and YSYEKL. The CDR3 length is 16 residues. CDR3: CASSQALASSYNEQFF. The CDR3 nucleotides read TGCGCCAGCAGCCAAGCCCTAGCGTCGTCCTACAATGAGCAGTTCTTC.